This T cell receptor (beta chain) was sequenced during a study of OX40 agonist ivuxolimab in advanced cancers. A word on this clone: No antigen is known for it.

Drawing of blood for sampling happened at baseline, at cycle 4 day 1, and at cycle 7 day 1. The CDR3 consists of 15 residues. Germline loops: CDR1 SGHKS, CDR2 YYEKEE (reference sequence). V lost 0 bases to trimming and J lost 5 bases, with 14 bases between them. Study-level results: Averaging showed that CD8+ T cells had more expanded clones than CD4+ did. Nonresponders, in some cases, also had low normalized T-cell clonal expansion.

The data were produced by immunoSEQ multiplex PCR, yet TCRdb's version contains in-frame clones alone and is incomplete. The sample lists 110,000 or so clones, approximately 90% occurring once. The starting material was CD4+ or CD8+ T cells sorted from blood, obtained in a trial of the OX40 agonist ivuxolimab. The chain employs TRBV5-5 and TRBJ2-5; TRBD1 might be the D (6 bases). The clonotype comes from an adult with an advanced solid tumor such as melanoma, head and neck, liver or kidney cancer. In DNA form, the CDR3 reads TGTGCCAGCAGCTTGGTTAGAGGGGGATCTGAGACCCAGTACTTC. It is translated as CASSLVRGGSETQYF. Based on the CDR3 plus reference TRBV5-5 and TRBJ2-5, the full variable domain is DAGVTQSPTHLIKTRGQQVTLRCSPISGHKSVSWYQQVLGQGPQFIFQYYEKEERGRGNFPDRFSARQFPNYSSELNVNALLLGDSALYLCASSLVRGGSETQYFGPGTRLLVL.